This paragraph reports one T cell receptor beta chain. The antigen remains undetermined. The method was immunoSEQ multiplex PCR; TCRdb's version includes in-frame clones alone and lacks a portion of them. The sample records around 240,000 clones, 70% to 90% being singletons. Treatment noted: about 20 received Ad26.COV2.S at low or high dose, single or two shots; roughly five received placebo; per-sample allocation not given. The investigators took samples on day 63 after the first vaccine or placebo injection. An adult aged 18-55 years in Boston served as the donor. J gave up 0 bases and V 4 bases, and 6 bases lay outside the gene matches. The CDR3 sequence is 17 residues long. Germline lookup yields CDR1 SNHLY and CDR2 FYNNEI. This specimen comes from a study of Ad26.COV2.S vaccination and SARS-CoV-2 variants. Overall study results and limits: Considerable breadth of spike-specific CD8+ and CD4+ T cell responses has reportedly been documented following vaccination. The TCR breadth and depth analyses may have understated or missed part of the total T cell responses. Non-spike TCR breadth did not differ much between vaccine and placebo recipients.

This specimen was peripheral blood, taken in a trial of Ad26.COV2.S vaccine versus placebo. The clonotype was recovered from a person aged 18 to 59 who received the Ad26.COV2.S COVID-19 vaccine or a placebo. The rearrangement links TRBV2 to TRBJ2-6, with 7 bases fitting TRBD1. DNA of the CDR3: TGTGCCAGCAGTGTCGGCAGGGGGATCTCTGGGGCCAACGTCCTGACTTTC. This sequence encodes CASSVGRGISGANVLTF.